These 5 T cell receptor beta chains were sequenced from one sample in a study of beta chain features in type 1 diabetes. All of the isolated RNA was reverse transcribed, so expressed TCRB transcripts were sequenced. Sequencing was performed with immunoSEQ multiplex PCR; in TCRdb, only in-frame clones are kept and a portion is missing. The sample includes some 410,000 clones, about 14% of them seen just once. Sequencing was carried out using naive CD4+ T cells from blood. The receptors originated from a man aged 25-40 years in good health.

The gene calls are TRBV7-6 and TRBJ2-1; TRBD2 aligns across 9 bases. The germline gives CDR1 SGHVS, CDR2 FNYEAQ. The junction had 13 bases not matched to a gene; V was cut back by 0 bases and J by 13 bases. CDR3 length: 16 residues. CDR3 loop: CASSLAGLAGPGEQFF. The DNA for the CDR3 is TGTGCCAGCAGCTTAGCGGGGCTAGCGGGACCTGGGGAACAGTTCTTC.

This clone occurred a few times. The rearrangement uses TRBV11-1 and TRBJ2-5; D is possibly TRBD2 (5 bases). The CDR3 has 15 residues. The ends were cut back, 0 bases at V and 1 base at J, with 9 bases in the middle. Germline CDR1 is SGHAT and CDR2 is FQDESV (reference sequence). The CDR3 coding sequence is TGTGCCAGCAGCTTAGCGCTAGCTACCCAAGAGACCCAGTACTTC. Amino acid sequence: CASSLALATQETQYF.

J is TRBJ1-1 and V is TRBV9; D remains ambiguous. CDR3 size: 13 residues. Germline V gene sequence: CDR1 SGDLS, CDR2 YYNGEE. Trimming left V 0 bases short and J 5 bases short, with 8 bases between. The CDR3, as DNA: TGTGCCAGCAGCGTAGACAGAGGGACTGAAGCTTTCTTT. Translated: CASSVDRGTEAFF.

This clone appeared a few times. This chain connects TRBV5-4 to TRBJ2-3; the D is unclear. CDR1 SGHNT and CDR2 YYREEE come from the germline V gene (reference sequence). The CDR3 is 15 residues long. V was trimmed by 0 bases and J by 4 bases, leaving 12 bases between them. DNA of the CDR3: TGTGCCAGCAGCTTGGCACGGAGTCAAGCAGATACGCAGTATTTT. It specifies CASSLARSQADTQYF.

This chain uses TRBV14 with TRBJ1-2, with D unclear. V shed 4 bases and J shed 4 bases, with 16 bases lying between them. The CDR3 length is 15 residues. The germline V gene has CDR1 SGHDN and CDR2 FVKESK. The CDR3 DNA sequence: TGTGCCAGCAGCCCTACAAGGCGGCGGGGCTATGGCTACACCTTC. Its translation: CASSPTRRRGYGYTF. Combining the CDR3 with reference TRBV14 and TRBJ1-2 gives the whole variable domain EAGVTQFPSHSVIEKGQTVTLRCDPISGHDNLYWYRRVMGKEIKFLLHFVKESKQDESGMPNNRFLAERTGGTYSTLKVQPAELEDSGVYFCASSPTRRRGYGYTFGSGTRLTVV.